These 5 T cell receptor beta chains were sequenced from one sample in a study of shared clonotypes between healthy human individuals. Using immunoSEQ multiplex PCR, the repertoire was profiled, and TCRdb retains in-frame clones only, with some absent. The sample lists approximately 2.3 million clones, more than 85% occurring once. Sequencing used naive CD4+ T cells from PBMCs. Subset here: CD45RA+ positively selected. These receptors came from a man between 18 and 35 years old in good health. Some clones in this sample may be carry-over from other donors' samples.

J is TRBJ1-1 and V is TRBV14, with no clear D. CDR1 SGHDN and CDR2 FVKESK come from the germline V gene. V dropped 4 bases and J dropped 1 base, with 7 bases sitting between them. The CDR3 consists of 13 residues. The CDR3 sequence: CASSPTANTEAFF. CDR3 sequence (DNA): TGTGCCAGCAGCCCTACAGCGAACACTGAAGCTTTCTTT.

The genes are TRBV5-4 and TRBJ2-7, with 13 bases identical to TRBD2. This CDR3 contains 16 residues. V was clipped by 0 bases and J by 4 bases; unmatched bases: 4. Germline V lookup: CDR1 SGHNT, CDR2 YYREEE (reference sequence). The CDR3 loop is CASSLEPGLAGYEQYF. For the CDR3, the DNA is TGTGCCAGCAGCTTGGAGCCGGGACTAGCGGGGTACGAGCAGTACTTC.

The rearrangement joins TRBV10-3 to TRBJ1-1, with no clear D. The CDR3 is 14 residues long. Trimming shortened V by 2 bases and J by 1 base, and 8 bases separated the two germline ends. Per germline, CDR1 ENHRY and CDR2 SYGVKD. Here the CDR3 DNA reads TGTGCCATCAGTGAGGGGGAAACGAACACTGAAGCTTTCTTT. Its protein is CAISEGETNTEAFF.

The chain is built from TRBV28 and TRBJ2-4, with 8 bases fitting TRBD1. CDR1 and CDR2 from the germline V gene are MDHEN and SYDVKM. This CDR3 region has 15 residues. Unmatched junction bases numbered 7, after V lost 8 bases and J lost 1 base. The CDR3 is CASRNRGWAKNIQYF. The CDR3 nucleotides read TGTGCCAGCCGTAACAGGGGGTGGGCCAAAAACATTCAGTACTTC.

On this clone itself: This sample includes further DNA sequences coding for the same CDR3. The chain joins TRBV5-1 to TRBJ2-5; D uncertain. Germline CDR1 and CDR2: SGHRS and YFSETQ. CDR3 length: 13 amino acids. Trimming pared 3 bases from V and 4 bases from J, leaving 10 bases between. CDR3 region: CASSSGLRETQYF. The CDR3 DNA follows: TGCGCCAGCAGCTCCGGGCTCAGAGAGACCCAGTACTTC.